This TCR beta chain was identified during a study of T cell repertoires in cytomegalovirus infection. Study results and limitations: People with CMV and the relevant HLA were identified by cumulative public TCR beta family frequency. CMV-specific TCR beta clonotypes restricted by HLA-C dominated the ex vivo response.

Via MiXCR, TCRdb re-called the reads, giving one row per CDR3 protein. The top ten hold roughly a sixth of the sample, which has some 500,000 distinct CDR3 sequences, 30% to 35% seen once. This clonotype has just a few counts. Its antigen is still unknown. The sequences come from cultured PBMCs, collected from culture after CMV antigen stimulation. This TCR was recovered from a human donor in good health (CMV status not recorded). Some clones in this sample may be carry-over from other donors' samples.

The CDR3 reads CATSKNRGGQPQHF. The CDR3 nucleotides are TGTGCCACCAGCAAGAACAGGGGCGGTCAGCCCCAGCATTTT. The chain joins TRBV15 to TRBJ1-5, with TRBD1 matching over 7 bases. Germline V CDR1 and CDR2: LNHNV, YYDKDF (reference sequence). The V and J ends lost 4 bases and 6 bases, in that order; junction bases with no gene match: 6. CDR3 length: 14 amino acids.